Included here is one TCR beta chain sequence, with context. This clonotype showed up just once. It lacks a known antigen. Base qualities were left out, and no much larger clone turns up one base away. A single read counts as weak evidence. The CDR3 runs 16 residues from the cysteine to the phenylalanine. Here the CDR3 DNA is all that survives: 48 bases in frame from base 1. The germline V gene provides CDR1 SGDLS and CDR2 YYNGEE. Germline trimming amounts to 3 bases on V and 7 bases on J, with 10 as the count of junction bases outside the gene matches. Receptor libraries were prepared by PCR. DNA from cultured CD4+ T cells underwent TCR sequencing with the Oncomine TCR Beta short-read assay at the Johns Hopkins FTIC core. Genomic DNA was extracted from the cultured CD4+ T cells with the QIAamp micro DNA kit. Oncomine TCR Beta libraries from cultured CD4+ T cells were pooled using unique dual indexes and sequenced on an Illumina iSeq 100. The original methods were these. Non-productive sequences were removed, and CDR3s that did not start with C, did not end with F or W, or were shorter than 7 amino acids were discarded. The MANAFEST web application was used to identify antigen-specific clonotypes by comparing peptide-stimulated wells against reference wells and other culture wells. Positive clones required FDR below 0.05, an odds ratio above 5, and productive frequency above 0.1% in at least two of three replicate wells. Cross-reactive clonotypes were defined as significantly expanded in both SARS-CoV-2 spike wells and at least one common cold coronavirus spike condition. Using R version 3.6.1, CDR3 homology was evaluated through Levenshtein distances (stringdist) along with unrooted phylogenetic trees (ape). The public reads were reprocessed in TCRdb via fastp at Q25 and MiXCR, keeping in-frame beta chains. Identical CDR3 proteins give one entry, which carries the most common genes and DNA. TCRdb's processing, not the authors' own work, is the source of the V and J calls. The sample data list under 5,500 distinct CDR3 sequences, and roughly 77% of these were observed just once. Nearly 50% of the sample goes to the ten largest clones.

The data are from a study of vaccination and CD4 T cells after COVID-19 (dated by TCRdb to the early 2020s). Regarding the complete study: Convalescent patients had a positive SARS-CoV-2 result on nasal swab PCR, and of these patients, fewer than ten had mild disease and one had severe disease. Post-COVID blood samples were collected from convalescent patients a median of approximately 93 days after diagnosis, with a range of roughly 30 to 161 days. Two doses of either the Pfizer-BioNTech BNT162b2 vaccine (n=8) or the Moderna mRNA-1273 vaccine (n=2) were administered to participants. Post-vaccine blood samples were obtained a median of about 70 days after the second vaccine dose, with a range of about 13 to 250 days. Overlapping spike peptide pools from SARS-CoV-2 and from the common cold coronaviruses HCoV-NL63, HCoV-OC43 and HCoV-229E were used as culture stimuli. As controls, cultures received a CEFX viral epitope pool (the positive control), an HIV-1 Nef peptide pool (the negative control), or no peptide at all. The convalescent cohort comprised six males and four females, including two Hispanic individuals, seven Caucasians, two Asians and one multiracial person. The spike-specific CD4+ TCR repertoire was compared before and after mRNA vaccination in ten to eleven COVID-19 convalescent patients and a few infection-naive healthy vaccine recipients. Broader findings and caveats from the paper: The study included relatively few convalescent patients and did not analyze early timepoints after natural infection. An increase in the median number of SARS-CoV-2-reactive clonotypes from approximately 20 after infection to some 40 after vaccination was observed, but the change was not found to be significant. Of the vaccine-specific clones in convalescent patients, 304 of 307, or nearly all, reacted only to SARS-CoV-2 spike and did not cross-react with common cold coronaviruses. Among the post-vaccine SARS-CoV-2-reactive clones in convalescent patients, a median around 90% showed up only after vaccination, which suggests vaccine-specific priming.

Sample treatment or condition, as interpreted from the label and publication: roughly 11-day PBMC culture with coronavirus spike peptide pools or control peptides (ViraFEST assay). To expand antigen-specific T cells with peptide pools and then pick out the expanded clonotypes through TCR sequencing, the study relied on the ViraFEST assay. Positive SARS-CoV-2 PCR tests in the convalescent patients dated from March to December 2020, before Alpha, Beta and Delta variants emerged in the United States. About 2 million PBMCs per well were cultured in IMDM with approximately 5% human AB serum and around 10 IU/ml IL-2, plus 10 ug/ml peptide pools. Half of the culture medium was replaced with fresh IL-2-containing medium on days 3 and 7. Once the cells had been in culture for less than 11 days, the EasySep CD4+ T cell isolation kit was used to isolate CD4+ T cells by negative selection. Ficoll-Paque Plus gradient centrifugation was used to isolate PBMCs from whole blood, and the isolated PBMCs were then either used fresh or cryopreserved at -140C. Triplicate wells were generally used for each culture condition.

The sequencing input was CD4+ T cells from blood, cultured in vitro. This chain is built from TRBV9 and TRBJ1-6, with TRBD1 matching 7 junction bases. The sequence came from a human donor who had recovered from COVID-19. The DNA sequence is as follows: TGTGCCAGCAGCGCTACGGCAGGGGGTGTGAATTCACCCCTCCACTTT. It specifies CASSATAGGVNSPLHF.